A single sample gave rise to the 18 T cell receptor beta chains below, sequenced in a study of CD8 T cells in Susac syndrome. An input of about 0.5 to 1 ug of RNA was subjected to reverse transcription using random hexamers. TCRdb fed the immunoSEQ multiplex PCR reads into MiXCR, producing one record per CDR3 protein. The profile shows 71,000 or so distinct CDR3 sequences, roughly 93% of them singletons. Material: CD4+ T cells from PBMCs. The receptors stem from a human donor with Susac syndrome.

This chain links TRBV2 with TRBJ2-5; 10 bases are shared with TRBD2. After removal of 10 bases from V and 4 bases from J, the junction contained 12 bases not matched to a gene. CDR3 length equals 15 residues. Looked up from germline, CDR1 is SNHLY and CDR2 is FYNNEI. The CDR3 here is CATGSGGAGSETQYF. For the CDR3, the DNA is TGTGCCACGGGAAGCGGGGGGGCCGGTTCAGAGACCCAGTACTTC.

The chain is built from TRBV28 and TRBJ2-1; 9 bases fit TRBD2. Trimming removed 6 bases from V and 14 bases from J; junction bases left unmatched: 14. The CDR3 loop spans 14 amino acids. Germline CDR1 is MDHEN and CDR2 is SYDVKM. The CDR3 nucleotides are TGTGCCAGCAGACGCCCTTCTGGCGGGGGGGCAGAGTTCTTC. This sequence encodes CASRRPSGGGAEFF.

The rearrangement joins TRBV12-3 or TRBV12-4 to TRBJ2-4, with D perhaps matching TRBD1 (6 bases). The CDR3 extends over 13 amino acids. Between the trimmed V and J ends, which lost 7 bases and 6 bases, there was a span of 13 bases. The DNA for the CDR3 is TGTGCCAGCAAGGCAGGGGTGTCAAACATTCAGTACTTC. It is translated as CASKAGVSNIQYF.

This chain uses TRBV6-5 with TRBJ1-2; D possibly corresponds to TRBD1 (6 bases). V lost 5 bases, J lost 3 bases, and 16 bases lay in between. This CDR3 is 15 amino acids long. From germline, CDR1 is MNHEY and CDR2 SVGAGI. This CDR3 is CASSDHSGVDYGYTF. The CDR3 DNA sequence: TGTGCCAGCAGTGACCACTCAGGGGTCGACTATGGCTACACCTTC.

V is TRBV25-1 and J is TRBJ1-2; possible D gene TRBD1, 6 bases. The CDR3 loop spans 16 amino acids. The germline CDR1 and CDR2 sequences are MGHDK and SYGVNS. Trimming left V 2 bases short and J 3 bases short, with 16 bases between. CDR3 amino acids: CASSERGARRYYGYTF. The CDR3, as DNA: TGTGCCAGCAGTGAACGGGGGGCTCGGCGGTACTATGGCTACACCTTC.

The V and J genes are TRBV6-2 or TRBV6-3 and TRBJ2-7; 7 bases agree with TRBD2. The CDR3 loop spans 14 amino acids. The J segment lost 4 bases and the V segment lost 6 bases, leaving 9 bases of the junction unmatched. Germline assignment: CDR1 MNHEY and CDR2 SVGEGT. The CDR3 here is CASRGGTPRYEQYF. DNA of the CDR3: TGTGCCAGCAGGGGGGGGACCCCTCGTTACGAGCAGTACTTC.

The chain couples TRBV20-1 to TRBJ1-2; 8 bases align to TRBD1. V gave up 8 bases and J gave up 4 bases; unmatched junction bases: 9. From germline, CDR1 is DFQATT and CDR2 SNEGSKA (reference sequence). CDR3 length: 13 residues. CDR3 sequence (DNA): TGCAGTATCGCAGGGGGCGCAGGCTATGGCTACACCTTC. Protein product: CSIAGGAGYGYTF.

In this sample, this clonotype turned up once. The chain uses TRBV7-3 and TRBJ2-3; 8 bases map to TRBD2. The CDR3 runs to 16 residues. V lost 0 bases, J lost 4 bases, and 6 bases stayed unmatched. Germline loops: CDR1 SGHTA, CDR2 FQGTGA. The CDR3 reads CASSLTAGGGADTQYF. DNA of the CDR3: TGTGCCAGCAGCTTAACGGCGGGGGGCGGCGCAGATACGCAGTATTTT.

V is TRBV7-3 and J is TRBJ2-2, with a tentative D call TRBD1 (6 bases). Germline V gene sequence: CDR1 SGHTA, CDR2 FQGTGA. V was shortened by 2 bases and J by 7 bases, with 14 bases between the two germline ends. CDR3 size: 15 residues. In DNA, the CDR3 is TGTGCCAGCAGCTTACAGGGGCAGGGGAGCGGGGAGCTGTTTTTT. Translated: CASSLQGQGSGELFF.

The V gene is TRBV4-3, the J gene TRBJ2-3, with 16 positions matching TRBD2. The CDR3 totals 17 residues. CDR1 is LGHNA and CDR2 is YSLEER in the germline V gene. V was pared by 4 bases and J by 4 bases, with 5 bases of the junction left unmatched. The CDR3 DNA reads TGCGCCAGCAGCCCGGGGACTAGCGGGGGGGCAGCAGATACGCAGTATTTT. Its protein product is CASSPGTSGGAADTQYF.

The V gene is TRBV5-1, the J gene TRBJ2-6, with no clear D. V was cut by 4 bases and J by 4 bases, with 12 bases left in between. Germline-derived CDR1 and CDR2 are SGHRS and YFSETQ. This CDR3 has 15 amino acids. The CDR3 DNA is TGCGCCAGCAGCCCAACCACTTCGGGGGCCAACGTCCTGACTTTC. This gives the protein CASSPTTSGANVLTF.

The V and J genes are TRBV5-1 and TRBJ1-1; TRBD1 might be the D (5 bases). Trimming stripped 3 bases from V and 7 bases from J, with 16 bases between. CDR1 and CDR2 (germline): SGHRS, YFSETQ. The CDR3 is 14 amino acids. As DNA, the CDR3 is TGCGCCAGCAGCTCAGATACGGATAGGGGTGAAGCTTTCTTT. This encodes CASSSDTDRGEAFF.

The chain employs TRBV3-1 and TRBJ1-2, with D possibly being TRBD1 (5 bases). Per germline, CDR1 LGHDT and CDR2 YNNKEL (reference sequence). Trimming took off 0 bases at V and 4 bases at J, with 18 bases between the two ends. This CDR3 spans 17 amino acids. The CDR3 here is CASSQEIGPGVVYGYTF. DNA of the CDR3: TGTGCCAGCAGCCAAGAAATAGGCCCGGGGGTAGTCTATGGCTACACCTTC.

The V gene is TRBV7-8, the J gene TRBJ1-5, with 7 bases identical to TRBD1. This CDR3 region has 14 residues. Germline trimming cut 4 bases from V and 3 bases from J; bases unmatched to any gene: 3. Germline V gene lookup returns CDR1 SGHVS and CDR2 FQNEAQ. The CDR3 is CASSSDRPNQPQHF. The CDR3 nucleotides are TGTGCCAGCAGCTCGGACAGGCCCAATCAGCCCCAGCATTTT.

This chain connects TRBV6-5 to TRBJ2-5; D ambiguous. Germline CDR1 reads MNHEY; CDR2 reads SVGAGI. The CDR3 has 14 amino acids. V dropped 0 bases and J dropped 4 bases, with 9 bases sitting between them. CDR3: CASSYSKIGETQYF. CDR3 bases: TGTGCCAGCAGTTACTCGAAAATTGGAGAGACCCAGTACTTC.

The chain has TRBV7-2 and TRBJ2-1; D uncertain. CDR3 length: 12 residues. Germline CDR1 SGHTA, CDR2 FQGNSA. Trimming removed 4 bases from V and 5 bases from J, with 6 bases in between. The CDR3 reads CASSSQHNEQFF. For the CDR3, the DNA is TGTGCCAGCAGCTCACAGCACAATGAGCAGTTCTTC. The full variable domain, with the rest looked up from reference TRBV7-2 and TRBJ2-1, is GAGVSQSPSNKVTEKGKDVELRCDPISGHTALYWYRQSLGQGLEFLIYFQGNSAPDKSGLPSDRFSAERTGGSVSTLTIQRTQQEDSAVYLCASSSQHNEQFFGPGTRLTVL.

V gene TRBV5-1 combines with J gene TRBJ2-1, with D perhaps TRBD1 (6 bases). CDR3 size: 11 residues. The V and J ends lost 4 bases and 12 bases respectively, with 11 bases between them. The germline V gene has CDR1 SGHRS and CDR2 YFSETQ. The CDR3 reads CASSPGVAQFF. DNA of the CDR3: TGCGCCAGCAGCCCAGGGGTAGCGCAGTTCTTC.

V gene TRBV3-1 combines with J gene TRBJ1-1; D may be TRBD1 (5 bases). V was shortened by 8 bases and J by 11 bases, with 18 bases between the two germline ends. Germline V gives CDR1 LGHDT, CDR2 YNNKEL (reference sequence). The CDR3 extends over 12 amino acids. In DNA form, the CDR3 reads TGTGCCAGCTCCTCCGGGGCTGACTCCGCTTTCTTT. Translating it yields CASSSGADSAFF.